This T cell receptor (beta chain) was profiled in a study of blood T cells in healthy people across ages. Study conclusions and caveats: Diversity was estimated from one million T cells, and these estimates were considered underestimates. Lack of knowledge of donor CMV status possibly confounded expanded clonotype changes.

Through a sample-barcoded 5' primer and a J-beta primer mix, a second PCR was run for about 6 to 12 cycles. TCRdb reprocessed the 5' RACE reads via MiXCR and lists one record per CDR3 protein. The sample includes 540,000 or so distinct CDR3 sequences, 27% seen only once; the top ten take roughly 18%. The sample holds a few counts of this clonotype. The target antigen is unknown. The donors, all healthy, were Caucasians living in Russia, aged about 6 to 90. Trimming took off 5 bases at V and 2 bases at J, with 12 bases between the two ends. This CDR3 has 15 amino acids. From germline, CDR1 is SGHTA and CDR2 FQGNSA.

This TCR was recovered from a woman aged 65 to 85 in good health. The genes are TRBV7-2 and TRBJ2-2; D possibly corresponds to TRBD1 (6 bases). The sequenced sample consisted of blood. CDR3 amino acids: CASSQGQVNTGELFF. DNA of the CDR3: TGTGCCAGCAGCCAGGGACAAGTAAACACCGGGGAGCTGTTTTTT. Using reference TRBV7-2 and TRBJ2-2 for the parts outside the CDR3, the full variable domain is GAGVSQSPSNKVTEKGKDVELRCDPISGHTALYWYRQSLGQGLEFLIYFQGNSAPDKSGLPSDRFSAERTGGSVSTLTIQRTQQEDSAVYLCASSQGQVNTGELFFGEGSRLTVL.